This TCR beta chain was recovered during a study of regulatory T cells in long-lasting Graves disease. Regarding the study as a whole: The study found persistent patients shared more public clonotypes (2,741) than new patients (about 990).

Time point of the sample: persistent/refractory GD, antithyroid drugs over 5 years with positive TRAb. PBMCs were the source of the RNA used for TCR sequencing. TCR beta libraries were built with iRepertoire HTBI primers and Arm-PCR of CDR3 regions. MiXCR, applied by TCRdb to the multiplex PCR reads, yields one record per CDR3 protein. The sample records 400,000 to 500,000 distinct CDR3 sequences, 22% being singletons. Germline V CDR1 and CDR2: DFQATT, SNEGSKA (reference sequence). The CDR3 consists of 16 residues. Trimming cost V 2 bases and J 2 bases, with 19 bases left between them. With respect to this clonotype: What it binds is not known.

This sample comprised peripheral blood mononuclear cells (PBMCs), obtained when the disease was refractory, from a patient treated with antithyroid drugs. The gene calls are TRBV20-1 and TRBJ2-7, with D possibly being TRBD2 (5 bases). This sequence originates from a female donor with Graves disease. CDR3 in amino acids: CSARTRRYKYPYEQYF. The CDR3, as DNA: TGCAGTGCTAGAACACGGAGGTACAAGTATCCCTACGAGCAGTACTTC.